This T cell receptor beta chain came from a study of blood T cell repertoires in COVID-19. Study background: Sites in the United States, Italy and Spain provided acute and convalescent COVID-19 samples. T cells, B-cell-depleted T cells, or PBMCs supplied cDNA or gDNA.

This CDR3 is 15 amino acids long. CDR1 is SGDLS, CDR2 YYNGEE, per germline. The J segment lost 5 bases and the V segment lost 0 bases, leaving 6 bases of the junction unmatched. This clone was counted a single time. The authors' processing: Reference gene primer amplification in the assay estimated nucleated cell counts. Generated by immunoSEQ multiplex PCR, the TCRdb table keeps only in-frame clones and is missing some. V and J calls and clone size are those listed in that table; D and trimming were worked out from the DNA. The table includes roughly 200,000 clones, roughly 90% detected once. The TCR originated in a man aged 45-65 years with COVID-19, enrolled during active disease. The chain has TRBV9 and TRBJ2-5, with 8 bases matching TRBD2. Sequencing was carried out using peripheral blood. The CDR3, as DNA: TGTGCCAGCAGCGTAGTAGCGGGGCGACCGGAGACCCAGTACTTC. Residues: CASSVVAGRPETQYF.